A single sample gave rise to the 3 T cell receptor beta chains below, sequenced in a study of CD8 T cells in ankylosing spondylitis. TCRdb independently ran MiXCR on the 5' RACE reads; one entry per CDR3 protein. The sample lists 130,000 or so distinct CDR3 sequences, about 6.5% occurring once. The material sequenced was blood, either unsorted or a sorted T cell fraction (not recorded which). Receptors originate from a male donor with ankylosing spondylitis or in good health (not recorded which).

This clonotype has a count of ten or more. This rearrangement joins TRBV6-2 or TRBV6-3 to TRBJ2-3; 7 bases are shared with TRBD2. The J segment lost 5 bases and the V segment lost 5 bases, leaving 10 bases of the junction unmatched. The CDR3 has 15 amino acids. Germline V gene lookup returns CDR1 MNHEY and CDR2 SVGEGT. The CDR3 spells CASSPRASGLDTQYF. As DNA, the CDR3 is TGTGCCAGCAGTCCCCGAGCTAGCGGCCTAGATACGCAGTATTTT.

Many counts were recorded for this clonotype. The rearrangement links TRBV28 to TRBJ1-4; D is unresolved. The V gene lost 4 bases and the J gene lost 0 bases, with 9 bases spanning the gap. CDR3 length equals 15 residues. Germline lookup yields CDR1 MDHEN and CDR2 SYDVKM. The DNA for the CDR3 is TGTGCCAGCAGTTCCCGAGGTGCAACTAATGAAAAACTGTTTTTT. Translation: CASSSRGATNEKLFF. Drawing the rest from reference TRBV28 and TRBJ1-4, the complete variable domain is DVKVTQSSRYLVKRTGEKVFLECVQDMDHENMFWYRQDPGLGLRLIYFSYDVKMKEKGDIPEGYSVSREKKERFSLILESASTNQTSMYLCASSSRGATNEKLFFGSGTQLSVL.

The table lists this clonotype with many counts. This chain connects TRBV7-2 to TRBJ2-1; possibly TRBD1 for D (7 bases). The CDR3 spans 14 residues. The V and J ends lost 5 bases and 9 bases respectively, with 17 bases between them. Looked up from germline, CDR1 is SGHTA and CDR2 is FQGNSA. The CDR3 sequence: CASSTGALGGEQFF. The CDR3 DNA reads TGTGCCAGCAGCACAGGGGCTCTGGGGGGTGAGCAGTTCTTC.